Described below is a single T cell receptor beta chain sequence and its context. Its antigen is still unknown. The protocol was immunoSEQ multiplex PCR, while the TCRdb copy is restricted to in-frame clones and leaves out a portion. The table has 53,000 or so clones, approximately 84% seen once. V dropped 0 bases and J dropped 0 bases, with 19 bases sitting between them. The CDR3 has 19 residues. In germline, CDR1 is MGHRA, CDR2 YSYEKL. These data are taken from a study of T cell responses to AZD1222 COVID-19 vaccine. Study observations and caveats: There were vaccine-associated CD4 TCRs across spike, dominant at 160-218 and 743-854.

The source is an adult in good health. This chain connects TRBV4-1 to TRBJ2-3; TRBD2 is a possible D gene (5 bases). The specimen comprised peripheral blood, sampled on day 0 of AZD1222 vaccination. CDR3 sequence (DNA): TGCGCCAGCAGCCAAGACCGAAGTAGAGCGGATCAAAGCACAGATACGCAGTATTTT. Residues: CASSQDRSRADQSTDTQYF.